Each of the 15 T cell receptor beta chains below was sequenced from the same sample in a study of cytotoxic CD8 clonotypes in ibrutinib-treated CLL. Produced via immunoSEQ multiplex PCR; TCRdb's table is partial and in-frame only. Among tens of thousands of clones listed, approximately 71% were seen once. This material consisted of PBMCs, taken after 12 months of ibrutinib treatment. These receptors were taken from a human donor with chronic lymphocytic leukemia.

This sequence joins TRBV27 and TRBJ2-7; 10 bases line up with TRBD1. CDR1 and CDR2 (germline): MNHEY, SMNVEV (reference sequence). The CDR3 has 15 amino acids. The V and J ends lost 5 bases and 2 bases, in that order; junction bases with no gene match: 6. The CDR3 region is CASSPRDRGPYEQYF. The CDR3 nucleotides are TGTGCCAGCAGTCCAAGGGACAGGGGTCCCTACGAGCAGTACTTC.

This sequence joins TRBV7-3 and TRBJ2-1; D is unclear. CDR3 length: 12 residues. V lost 4 bases and J 5 bases, leaving 6 bases between the germline ends. Germline assignment: CDR1 SGHTA and CDR2 FQGTGA. The CDR3 here is CASSWQHNEQFF. The CDR3 DNA sequence: TGTGCCAGCAGCTGGCAGCACAATGAGCAGTTCTTC. Combining the CDR3 with reference TRBV7-3 and TRBJ2-1 gives the whole variable domain GAGVSQTPSNKVTEKGKYVELRCDPISGHTALYWYRQSLGQGPEFLIYFQGTGAADDSGLPNDRFFAVRPEGSVSTLKIQRTERGDSAVYLCASSWQHNEQFFGPGTRLTVL.

This chain links TRBV11-2 with TRBJ2-7; TRBD2 matches 10 bases. The ends lost 6 bases at V and 5 bases at J; junction bases unmatched: 10. Germline lookup yields CDR1 SGHAT and CDR2 FQNNGV. The CDR3 consists of 15 residues. The CDR3 region has the DNA TGTGCCAGCAGTTCTATAGCGGGAGGAGGGAACGAGCAGTACTTC. Its translation: CASSSIAGGGNEQYF.

This clone has just a few counts. The chain couples TRBV28 to TRBJ2-2; maybe TRBD2 (6 bases). This CDR3 contains 15 residues. Trimming cost V 4 bases and J 4 bases, with 13 bases left between them. Germline CDR1 and CDR2: MDHEN and SYDVKM. The CDR3 nucleotides read TGTGCCAGCAGTTCGTTGCGGGACTTCACCGGGGAGCTGTTTTTT. Amino acids: CASSSLRDFTGELFF.

This clone was observed once. This chain joins TRBV9 and TRBJ2-7, with a weak D call TRBD1 (5 bases). Deletions cut 2 bases from V and 6 bases from J, with 15 bases between. CDR3 size: 14 residues. Germline V gene sequence: CDR1 SGDLS, CDR2 YYNGEE. The CDR3 DNA sequence: TGTGCCAGCAGCGTTACGGACACCCACTCCGAGCAGTACTTC. Its translation is CASSVTDTHSEQYF.

The genes are TRBV27 and TRBJ2-7; no firm D call. The CDR3 covers 11 residues. V dropped 4 bases and J dropped 7 bases, with 8 bases sitting between them. Germline CDR1 and CDR2: MNHEY and SMNVEV (reference sequence). The CDR3 sequence: CASSSRREQYF. CDR3 DNA: TGTGCCAGCAGTTCCCGTCGGGAGCAGTACTTC.

This clone was seen just once. The chain uses TRBV6-6 and TRBJ2-2; tentatively, D is TRBD2 (5 bases). The CDR3 length is 15 residues. With 2 bases removed from V and 7 bases from J, the gap between germline ends came to 14 bases. CDR1 and CDR2 (germline): MNHNY, SVGAGI (reference sequence). The CDR3 spells CASSYGLPEGGELFF. In DNA form, the CDR3 reads TGTGCCAGCAGTTACGGTCTTCCCGAGGGCGGGGAGCTGTTTTTT.

V and J are TRBV19 and TRBJ2-2, with 10 positions matching TRBD2. The germline CDR1 and CDR2 sequences are LNHDA and SQIVND (reference sequence). The CDR3 covers 16 residues. V lost 4 bases to trimming and J lost 7 bases; unmatched junction nucleotides: 9. CDR3 region: CASSKLAGAIGGELFF. The CDR3 bases are TGTGCCAGTAGTAAGCTAGCGGGAGCAATAGGCGGGGAGCTGTTTTTT. The full variable domain, completed using reference TRBV19 and TRBJ2-2, is DGGITQSPKYLFRKEGQNVTLSCEQNLNHDAMYWYRQDPGQGLRLIYYSQIVNDFQKGDIAEGYSVSREKKESFPLTVTSAQKNPTAFYLCASSKLAGAIGGELFFGEGSRLTVL.

The chain is built from TRBV9 and TRBJ1-4; the D gene is possibly TRBD1 (5 bases). With 3 bases removed from V and 0 bases from J, the gap between germline ends came to 12 bases. The CDR3 totals 16 residues. Germline CDR1 reads SGDLS; CDR2 reads YYNGEE. CDR3 DNA sequence: TGTGCCAGCAGCGCTACAGGAACTCCAACTAATGAAAAACTGTTTTTT. Its translation is CASSATGTPTNEKLFF.

This chain joins TRBV5-4 and TRBJ1-5; no reliable D call. The CDR3 consists of 13 residues. CDR1 is SGHNT, CDR2 YYREEE, per germline (reference sequence). Here the CDR3 DNA reads TGTGCTGTGCAGGCCGGACGAGATCAGCCCCAGCATTTT. Its translation: CAVQAGRDQPQHF.

The genes are TRBV14 and TRBJ2-3; D not certain. Trimming cost V 4 bases and J 1 base, with 18 bases left between them. Per germline, CDR1 SGHDN and CDR2 FVKESK. The CDR3 length is 17 residues. The CDR3 region is CASSLGVQPQRTDTQYF. CDR3 nucleotides: TGTGCCAGCAGCCTCGGCGTCCAGCCGCAACGCACAGATACGCAGTATTTT.

This chain uses TRBV15 with TRBJ2-7; D is ambiguous. From germline, CDR1 is LNHNV and CDR2 YYDKDF (reference sequence). This CDR3 region has 13 residues. V was pared by 3 bases and J by 9 bases, with 15 bases between. CDR3 DNA: TGTGCCACCAGCAGTTTCCCGGCGTTGGGGCAGTACTTC. Residues: CATSSFPALGQYF.

The chain employs TRBV5-4 and TRBJ2-7; D may be TRBD1 or TRBD2 (5 bases each). V dropped 5 bases and J dropped 3 bases, with 15 bases sitting between them. From germline, CDR1 is SGHNT and CDR2 YYREEE (reference sequence). The CDR3 contains 14 residues. This chain's CDR3 is CASSWDVGLYEQYF. CDR3 coding DNA: TGTGCCAGCAGTTGGGACGTAGGGCTCTACGAGCAGTACTTC.

The CDR3 here is CASSFAGPSVTGELFF. The CDR3 DNA sequence: TGCGCCAGCAGCTTCGCGGGGCCGTCTGTCACCGGGGAGCTGTTTTTT. The chain employs TRBV5-1 and TRBJ2-2, with D perhaps TRBD2 (6 bases). The germline V gene encodes CDR1 SGHRS and CDR2 YFSETQ. V lost 2 bases and J lost 4, with 15 bases in between. CDR3 length: 16 residues.

The chain joins TRBV27 to TRBJ2-7, with TRBD2 matching 9 bases. The CDR3 runs 15 residues. The germline V gene encodes CDR1 MNHEY and CDR2 SMNVEV (reference sequence). Trimming took 6 bases from V and 4 from J; bases not matched to a gene: 10. In DNA, the CDR3 is TGTGCCAGCAGCCTAAGGTCTAGCGGGGTTTACGAGCAGTACTTC. This sequence encodes CASSLRSSGVYEQYF.